This TCR beta chain was sequenced in a study of PD-L1 blockade in urothelial cancer. Study-wide context: Male sex and bladder-origin urothelial cancer characterized twenty-five of the 29 patients. In terms of prior chemotherapy, patients had received 0 to 3 regimens.

Every PCR was spiked with synthetic TCR analog templates. Here immunoSEQ multiplex PCR was the method, and the copy in TCRdb shows in-frame clones only, minus some. The repertoire holds some 41,000 clones, around 89% seen once, with roughly 3.9% in the top ten. Study observations and caveats: Below-median pretreatment blood TCR clonality predicted better survival.

This clone turned up a few times. Its antigen is undetermined. At one boundary the junction diverges from the germline segment, which might be a read error. This CDR3 is built from 15 residues. In germline, CDR1 is LNHNV, CDR2 YYDKDF (reference sequence). This sequence was found in a man older than 75 with urothelial cancer. Sequenced here: PBMCs, sampled around atezolizumab (anti-PD-L1) treatment. The chain combines TRBV15 with TRBJ2-1, with TRBD1 matching 11 bases. The CDR3 here is CATTPGTGGYSEQFF. As DNA, the CDR3 is TGTGCCACCACCCCAGGGACAGGGGGGTACAGTGAGCAGTTCTTC.